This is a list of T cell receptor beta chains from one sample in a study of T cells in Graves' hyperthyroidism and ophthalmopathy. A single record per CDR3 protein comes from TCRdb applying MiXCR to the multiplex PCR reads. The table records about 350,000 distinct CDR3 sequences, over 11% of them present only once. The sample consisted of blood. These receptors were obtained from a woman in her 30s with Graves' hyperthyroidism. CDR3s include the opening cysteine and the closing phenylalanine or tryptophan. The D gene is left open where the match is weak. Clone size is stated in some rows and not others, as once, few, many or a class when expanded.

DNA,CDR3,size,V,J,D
TGTGCCAGCAGTTACTCGACGGACAGGGTGGAGGGGACCCAGTACTTC,CASSYSTDRVEGTQYF,-,TRBV6-5,TRBJ2-5,TRBD1
TGTGCCAGCAGTCTTGCCGGCTTACCCGGCGAGCAGTACTTC,CASSLAGLPGEQYF,many,TRBV9,TRBJ2-7,-
TGTGCCAGCAGCTCCCCGGCCCCGAGGGCAGATACGCAGTATTTT,CASSSPAPRADTQYF,many,TRBV7-2,TRBJ2-3,-
TGCAGCGGCGACAGGGGGAATAACTATGGCTACACCTTC,CSGDRGNNYGYTF,-,TRBV29-1,TRBJ1-2,TRBD1
TGTGCCAGCAGCCCTCCGGCCCGTGACAGCCCTATTCCGAACACTGAAGCTTTCTTT,CASSPPARDSPIPNTEAFF,many,TRBV28,TRBJ1-1,-
TGCAGTGCAGGGCCAAATGAGCAGTTCTTC,CSAGPNEQFF,many,TRBV20-1,TRBJ2-1,-
TGTGCCAGCAGCTTCAGGCAGGATTCTGAAGCTTTCTTT,CASSFRQDSEAFF,few,TRBV7-9,TRBJ1-1,-
TGTGCCAGCAGCCAAGAAGCTAGCGGCCTCTACAATGAGCAGTTCTTC,CASSQEASGLYNEQFF,-,TRBV3-1,TRBJ2-1,TRBD2
TGCGCCAGCAGCTTAGGGGGTAATGGAAACGAGCAGTACTTC,CASSLGGNGNEQYF,-,TRBV5-1,TRBJ2-7,-
TGTGCCAGCAGTCCGGGACAGTACACCGGGGAGCTGTTTTTT,CASSPGQYTGELFF,many,TRBV11-3,TRBJ2-2,TRBD1
TGTGCCAGCAGGACTAGCGGGAGTAATGAGCAGTTCTTC,CASRTSGSNEQFF,many,TRBV6-1,TRBJ2-1,TRBD2
TGTGCCAGCAGTTTTAGCGGGGTTACCTACGAGCAGTACTTC,CASSFSGVTYEQYF,many,TRBV27,TRBJ2-7,TRBD2
TGTGCCAGCAGCTTAGCGGCAGCTAACTATGGCTACACCTTC,CASSLAAANYGYTF,-,TRBV7-2,TRBJ1-2,-
TGTGCCAGCAGTGTCCGCGGGAGGGGAAAGTTCTTC,CASSVRGRGKFF,many,TRBV2,TRBJ2-1,TRBD2
TGTGCCAGCAGTTATGGAGGTCGAGGGGAGACCCAGTACTTC,CASSYGGRGETQYF,-,TRBV6-2/TRBV6-3,TRBJ2-5,-
TGTGCCAGCAGCGAGACGGGACAGGGATCCTACGAGCAGTACTTC,CASSETGQGSYEQYF,-,TRBV14,TRBJ2-7,TRBD1
TGTGCCAGCAGTTTGGGGGCGGGAGCTGGAAATGAGCAGTTCTTC,CASSLGAGAGNEQFF,many,TRBV27,TRBJ2-1,-
TGTGCCAGCACCAACAGGGGGACAGGGGGATCCTACGAGCAGTACTTC,CASTNRGTGGSYEQYF,many,TRBV28,TRBJ2-7,TRBD1
TGTGCCATCAGTGAGTTGCCGGTGCGGGCTGAAGCTTTCTTT,CAISELPVRAEAFF,many,TRBV10-3,TRBJ1-1,-
TGTGCCAGCAGCCAAGATAGGGTGAGGCAGTATTTT,CASSQDRVRQYF,-,TRBV4-2,TRBJ2-3,-
TGTGCCACCAGCAGATCCCCGCAAGAGACCCAGTACTTC,CATSRSPQETQYF,few,TRBV15,TRBJ2-5,-
TGTGCCAGCAGCTTCGGCGAGAGCACAGATACGCAGTATTTT,CASSFGESTDTQYF,few,TRBV7-8,TRBJ2-3,-
TGTGCCAGCAGCCAAGTCCTAGCGAGGAACAATGAGCAGTTCTTC,CASSQVLARNNEQFF,many,TRBV3-1,TRBJ2-1,-
TGTGCCAGCAGTTTAGTTTATTCTACTGAAGCTTTCTTT,CASSLVYSTEAFF,many,TRBV12-3/TRBV12-4,TRBJ1-1,-
TGCGCCAGCAAGAGCGGGAGTGACTACGAGCAGTACTTC,CASKSGSDYEQYF,few,TRBV10-2,TRBJ2-7,TRBD2
TGTGCCAGCAGCACACTGCGGGGGAAAAAAAACATTCAGTACTTC,CASSTLRGKKNIQYF,many,TRBV11-2,TRBJ2-4,TRBD2
TGCGCCAGCAGCCAAGATCGGGTCGGGACAGGAGGCTCAGTAAGAGATCAGCCCCAGCATTTT,CASSQDRVGTGGSVRDQPQHF,-,TRBV4-1,TRBJ1-5,TRBD1
TGCGCCAGCAGCTTGGGGCCGGATGAAAAACTGTTTTTT,CASSLGPDEKLFF,many,TRBV5-1,TRBJ1-4,-
TGTGCCAGCAGCGACTGGACATCGGCCTATGGCTACACCTTC,CASSDWTSAYGYTF,many,TRBV28,TRBJ1-2,-
TGTGCTAGTGGTTTTAGCGGCAACTCCTACAATGAGCAGTTCTTC,CASGFSGNSYNEQFF,-,TRBV12-5,TRBJ2-1,-
TGTGCCAGCAGTTTATCTCCGGTCTACGAGCAGTACTTC,CASSLSPVYEQYF,-,TRBV27,TRBJ2-7,-
TGTGCGACGGGGGCACCGGGTAGCACAGATACGCAGTATTTT,CATGAPGSTDTQYF,few,TRBV7-9,TRBJ2-3,-